This TCR beta chain appears in the sequencing data of a study of tumour-infiltrating T cells in Burkitt lymphoma (dated by TCRdb to the early 2020s). A note on the overall study: Clinical outcome was correlated with TCR repertoire data, and overall and progression-free survival were found to be predicted by productive clonality independently of established prognosticators, including age at diagnosis.

This clone is assessed as medium-sized (0.01 to 0.1%). Its recognized antigen is unknown. No quality values exist for individual bases; no much larger clone is one base distant. To prepare the library, the immunoSEQ multiplex PCR assay was applied. TCRdb carries this immuneACCESS record with in-frame sequences only. Its versions omit some clonotypes, under half of them owing to an unresolved V gene in the studies checked, with the rest unexplained. The sample contains under 15,000 clones, over 30% of them found a single time. The biggest ten clones account for about 6% of the sample. The V end loses 8 bases and the J end loses 0 bases, and a stretch of 10 bases separates them. Reading the germline V gene gives CDR1 MGHRA and CDR2 YSYEKL. Counted from cysteine to phenylalanine, this CDR3 has 13 amino acids. Left in the record is the CDR3 DNA by itself, 39 bases read in frame from the first base.

This clonotype was obtained from a human donor with diffuse large B-cell lymphoma. The sequence links TRBV4-1 to TRBJ1-1, with the D gene uncertain. The sequencing input was tumor tissue. The bases are TGCGCCAGCGGGCCGAGAATGAACACTGAAGCTTTCTTT. It encodes CASGPRMNTEAFF.